This T cell receptor beta chain is drawn from a study of early T cells in non-severe SARS-CoV-2 infection. At the level of the study: Bulk RNA from unsorted whole blood was sequenced; chains were unpaired.

Germline V gives CDR1 MNHEY, CDR2 SVGAGI. This CDR3 is built from 14 residues. V was clipped by 8 bases and J by 0 bases; unmatched bases: 4. Individual cDNA molecules carried attached unique molecular identifiers. A single record per CDR3 protein comes from TCRdb applying MiXCR to the 5' RACE reads. This sample has 70,000 or so distinct CDR3 sequences, with roughly an eighth found just once. The TCR sequence derives from an adult who was a healthcare worker with PCR-confirmed SARS-CoV-2 infection or an uninfected control (not recorded which). Sequencing input: whole blood. The chain employs TRBV6-5 and TRBJ2-7; 10 nucleotides agree with TRBD1. The CDR3 loop is CASHRQGASYEQYF. The CDR3 bases are TGTGCCAGCCATCGACAGGGGGCCTCCTACGAGCAGTACTTC.